What follows are 15 T cell receptor beta chains derived from one specimen sequenced in a study of immune evolution from preneoplasia to lung adenocarcinoma. Clones were sequenced by immunoSEQ multiplex PCR, and TCRdb holds only the in-frame ones, with some missing. Of 4,000 to 5,000 clones listed, more than 75% are singletons. The specimen was FFPE minimally invasive lung adenocarcinoma tissue. These receptors all stem from a person aged 65 to 79 with lung adenocarcinoma.

In DNA, the CDR3 is TGTGCCAGCAACTTATTCGGGACTCCTGGGGGGGATACGCAGTATTTT. The encoded protein is CASNLFGTPGGDTQYF. V usage is TRBV28 and J usage is TRBJ2-3, with TRBD2 as a possible D gene (6 bases). Trimming removed 7 bases from V and 6 bases from J, with 23 bases in between. This CDR3 contains 16 residues. Germline CDR1 and CDR2: MDHEN and SYDVKM.

This clone has a single count. The chain carries TRBV6-4 and TRBJ2-2; TRBD2 matches 14 bases. CDR1 is MRHNA and CDR2 is SNTAGT in the germline V gene. This CDR3 is 15 amino acids long. V trimming: 10 bases; J trimming: 8 bases; junction bases outside the gene matches: 9. Here the CDR3 reads CAIQTSGRARGELFF. The CDR3 region has the DNA TGTGCCATCCAGACTAGCGGGAGGGCCAGAGGGGAGCTGTTTTTT.

This chain uses TRBV5-1 with TRBJ1-2; D may be TRBD1 (6 bases). Germline V gives CDR1 SGHRS, CDR2 YFSETQ. CDR3 size: 13 residues. Trimming shortened V by 0 bases and J by 4 bases, and 7 bases separated the two germline ends. Written as DNA, the CDR3 is TGCGCCAGCAGCTTGGAAGGGGGCTATGGCTACACCTTC. It translates to CASSLEGGYGYTF.

The rearrangement joins TRBV5-1 to TRBJ2-3; no clear D. Germline lookup yields CDR1 SGHRS and CDR2 YFSETQ. Trimming removed 0 bases from V and 4 bases from J, with 12 bases in between. The CDR3 is 15 amino acids. As DNA, the CDR3 is TGCGCCAGCAGCTTGGATGGCCAGCCCGCAGATACGCAGTATTTT. Translating gives CASSLDGQPADTQYF. The variable domain in full, completed from reference TRBV5-1 and TRBJ2-3, reads KAGVTQTPRYLIKTRGQQVTLSCSPISGHRSVSWYQQTPGQGLQFLFEYFSETQRNKGNFPGRFSGRQFSNSRSEMNVSTLELGDSALYLCASSLDGQPADTQYFGPGTRLTVL.

The V call is TRBV25-1, the J call TRBJ1-2; D not certain. Germline values: CDR1 MGHDK, CDR2 SYGVNS. Trimming left V 5 bases short and J 0 bases short, with 7 bases between. The length of the CDR3 is 13 residues. CDR3 region: CASSPGTNYGYTF. The CDR3 region has the DNA TGTGCCAGCAGTCCCGGGACTAACTATGGCTACACCTTC.

The CDR3 coding sequence is TGCGCCAGCAGCGCCCGGGACAGAGATGAAAAACTGTTTTTT. It encodes CASSARDRDEKLFF. This chain uses TRBV5-1 with TRBJ1-4; TRBD1 matches at 7 bases. CDR1 is SGHRS and CDR2 is YFSETQ in the germline V gene. The CDR3 loop spans 14 amino acids. V gave up 4 bases and J gave up 6 bases; unmatched junction bases: 6.

The chain has TRBV5-6 and TRBJ1-2; D gene uncertain. The CDR3 sequence is 14 residues long. Trimming shortened V by 4 bases and J by 0 bases, and 10 bases separated the two germline ends. Germline V gene sequence: CDR1 SGHDT, CDR2 YYEEEE. In DNA form, the CDR3 reads TGTGCCAGCAGCCTTGCGGACGCTAACTATGGCTACACCTTC. Protein sequence: CASSLADANYGYTF.

This rearrangement joins TRBV19 to TRBJ2-7; D perhaps matches TRBD1 (5 bases). Germline V lookup: CDR1 LNHDA, CDR2 SQIVND (reference sequence). Trimming left V 3 bases short and J 2 bases short, with 14 bases between. This CDR3 region has 15 residues. The chain's CDR3 is CASSITGHIPYEQYF. The DNA of the CDR3 is TGTGCCAGTAGTATTACAGGTCATATCCCCTACGAGCAGTACTTC.

This chain links TRBV6-5 with TRBJ2-3; weak D call: TRBD2 (5 bases). The V end was cut by 2 bases, the J end by 6 bases, with 12 bases between. Germline V gene lookup returns CDR1 MNHEY and CDR2 SVGAGI. This CDR3 has 14 residues. The CDR3 reads CASSYVGSSDTQYF. CDR3 DNA: TGTGCCAGCAGTTACGTGGGGTCTAGCGATACGCAGTATTTT.

CDR3 region: CASSHLGGTSGLNEQFF. In nucleotides, the CDR3 is TGTGCCAGCAGCCACCTGGGTGGGACTAGCGGCTTAAATGAGCAGTTCTTC. This chain uses TRBV4-2 with TRBJ2-1, with 11 nucleotides matching TRBD2. Germline CDR1 LGHNA, CDR2 YNFKEQ. The ends lost 3 bases at V and 7 bases at J; junction bases unmatched: 11. The CDR3 has 17 residues.

J is TRBJ1-2 and V is TRBV2; 7 bases agree with TRBD1. J lost 3 bases, V lost 6 bases, and 7 bases had no gene match. Germline-derived CDR1 and CDR2 are SNHLY and FYNNEI. This CDR3 spans 14 amino acids. The CDR3 DNA reads as TGTGCCAGCAGAGGAACAGGGGTAGACTATGGCTACACCTTC. Translated, it gives CASRGTGVDYGYTF.

This chain connects TRBV29-1 to TRBJ2-3; TRBD2 matches at 11 bases. J was trimmed by 2 bases and V by 7 bases; bases with no gene match: 11. The CDR3 contains 16 residues. The germline gives CDR1 SQVTM, CDR2 ANQGSEA. CDR3 sequence (DNA): TGCAGCGCCCGGCGGGGACTAGCGGTAACCACAGATACGCAGTATTTT. Its translation: CSARRGLAVTTDTQYF.

This clone was counted once. V and J are TRBV7-3 and TRBJ1-1, with D possibly being TRBD1 (5 bases). The CDR3 is 15 residues long. CDR1 SGHTA and CDR2 FQGTGA come from the germline V gene. V lost 4 bases to trimming and J lost 0 bases, with 12 bases between them. This CDR3 reads CASSWGTVMNTEAFF. CDR3 sequence (DNA): TGTGCCAGCAGCTGGGGGACGGTCATGAACACTGAAGCTTTCTTT. The full variable domain, its missing parts supplied by reference TRBV7-3 and TRBJ1-1, is GAGVSQTPSNKVTEKGKYVELRCDPISGHTALYWYRQSLGQGPEFLIYFQGTGAADDSGLPNDRFFAVRPEGSVSTLKIQRTERGDSAVYLCASSWGTVMNTEAFFGQGTRLTVV.

By share, this clone ranks as large. The genes are TRBV18 and TRBJ2-7; D is unclear. V was shortened by 3 bases and J by 4 bases, with 13 bases between the two germline ends. The CDR3 spans 14 residues. The V gene's germline CDR1 is KGHSH and CDR2 LQKENI. The CDR3 protein is CASSPRTATYEQYF. The CDR3, as DNA: TGTGCCAGCTCACCTAGGACGGCTACTTACGAGCAGTACTTC.

The V gene is TRBV11-3, the J gene TRBJ2-7, with 7 positions matching TRBD1. CDR1 and CDR2 from the germline V gene are SGHNT and YENEEA. The CDR3 runs 13 residues. The V segment lost 6 bases and the J segment 5 bases; nucleotides outside the gene matches: 7. The CDR3 bases are TGTGCCAGCAGGTACAGGGGTTTTGACGAGCAGTACTTC. It is translated as CASRYRGFDEQYF.